This T cell receptor beta chain was found in a study of cytomegalovirus exposure and HLA in healthy donors. Germline V gene data show CDR1 as SEHNR and CDR2 as FQNEAQ (reference sequence). V shed 1 base, J shed 2 bases, and the junction held 8 bases outside the gene matches. The CDR3 extends over 16 amino acids. This clone was observed a few times. Use of 60 Vbeta and 13 Jbeta primers characterized the PCR. Assay: immunoSEQ multiplex PCR; the TCRdb copy retains only in-frame clones and omits some. Among 150,000 to 200,000 clones listed, 62% were seen once. The TCR comes from a middle-aged man in good health and CMV-seronegative. The chain employs TRBV7-9 and TRBJ2-7; 7 positions match TRBD2. Sequenced input: PBMCs. CDR3 region: CASSLGPSGGTYEQYF. CDR3 coding DNA: TGTGCCAGCAGCTTAGGACCGTCCGGGGGGACCTACGAGCAGTACTTC.